These 4 T cell receptor beta chains share one sample of origin, sequenced in a study of kidney transplant recipient with SARS-CoV-2 infection. TCRdb itself ran the reads through MiXCR, one entry per CDR3 protein. This sample has 200,000 to 300,000 distinct CDR3 sequences, with 29% found just once. Sequencing used a blood sample, obtained at baseline and between days 110 and 120 from a kidney transplant recipient. The receptors derive from a male patient aged 25-45 years who had COVID-19 and was a kidney transplant recipient. Some T cells may be the graft donor's.

This clonotype was found many times. The chain is built from TRBV24-1 and TRBJ1-2; the D is unclear. The length of the CDR3 is 17 residues. Trimming removed 6 bases at V and 4 bases at J, with 23 bases between. Germline V gene data show CDR1 as KGHDR and CDR2 as SFDVKD. CDR3 nucleotide sequence: TGTGCCACCAGTTATATACATAGTACCAGAAAGACCTATGGCTACACCTTC. This sequence encodes CATSYIHSTRKTYGYTF.

This clonotype appeared a few times. The chain uses TRBV2 and TRBJ2-3, with D possibly being TRBD2 (6 bases). This CDR3 has 18 residues. The germline V and J ends were trimmed by 0 bases and 6 bases, with 22 bases remaining between them. Germline CDR1 and CDR2: SNHLY and FYNNEI. The CDR3 is CASSEALLPLREWDTQYF. The CDR3 bases are TGTGCCAGCAGTGAAGCGCTCCTTCCGCTCCGGGAGTGGGATACGCAGTATTTT.

Only one count was recorded for this clonotype. V usage is TRBV6-2 or TRBV6-3 and J usage is TRBJ2-1; D is uncertain. The CDR3 covers 13 residues. Germline lookup yields CDR1 MNHEY and CDR2 SVGEGT. V was shortened by 6 bases and J by 6 bases, with 12 bases between the two germline ends. DNA of the CDR3: TGTGCCAGCAGAGTTAGGGATCGCAATGAGCAGTTCTTC. It yields the protein CASRVRDRNEQFF.

This clonotype was counted between two and nine times. The V and J genes are TRBV30 and TRBJ2-4; tentative D call: TRBD2 (5 bases). Germline lookup yields CDR1 GTSNPN and CDR2 SVGIG (reference sequence). This CDR3 spans 13 amino acids. Trimming stripped 5 bases from V and 6 bases from J, with 14 bases between. The CDR3 bases are TGTGCCTGGGGGGAGCGGAGCGGAAACATTCAGTACTTC. Amino acid sequence: CAWGERSGNIQYF.